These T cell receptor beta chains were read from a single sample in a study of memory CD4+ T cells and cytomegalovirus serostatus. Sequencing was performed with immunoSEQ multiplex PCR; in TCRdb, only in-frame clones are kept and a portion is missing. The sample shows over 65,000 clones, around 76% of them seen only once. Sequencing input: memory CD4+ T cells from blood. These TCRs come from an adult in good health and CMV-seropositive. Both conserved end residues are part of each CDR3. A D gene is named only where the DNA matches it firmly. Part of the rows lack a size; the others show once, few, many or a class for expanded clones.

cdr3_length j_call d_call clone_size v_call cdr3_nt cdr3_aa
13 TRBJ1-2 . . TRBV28 TGTGCCAGCAGTTTCGGGGGGCATGGTGGCTACACCTTC CASSFGGHGGYTF
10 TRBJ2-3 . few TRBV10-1 TGCGCCCATACAGGGCGGGGCGTTGTATTT CAHTGRGVVF
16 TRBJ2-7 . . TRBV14 TGTGCCAGCAGCCAAAGGGGGGTACAGGGGACCTACGAGCAGTACTTC CASSQRGVQGTYEQYF
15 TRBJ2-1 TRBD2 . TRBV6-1 TGTGCCAGCAGTGGACTAGCGGGCAAATACAATGAGCAGTTCTTC CASSGLAGKYNEQFF
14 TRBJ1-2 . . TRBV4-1 TGCGCCAGCAGCCAAGGCGCAGGGGACTATGGCTACACCTTC CASSQGAGDYGYTF
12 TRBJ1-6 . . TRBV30 TGTGCCTGGAGTGTAGGGAATTCACCCCTCCACTTT CAWSVGNSPLHF
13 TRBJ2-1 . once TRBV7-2 TGTGCCAGCAGCTTAGGTCGAAACAATGAGCAGTTCTTC CASSLGRNNEQFF
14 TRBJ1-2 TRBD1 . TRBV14 TGTGCCAGCAGCCAAGGGACAGGCTGGAATGGCTACACCTTC CASSQGTGWNGYTF
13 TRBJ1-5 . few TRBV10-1 TGCGCCAGCAGACAGGAGAGCAATCAGCCCCAGCATTTT CASRQESNQPQHF
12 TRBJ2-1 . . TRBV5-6 TGTGCCAGCGCTAGCTTAACCAATGAGCAGTTCTTC CASASLTNEQFF
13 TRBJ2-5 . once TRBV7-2 TGTGCCACCTCGCCCGCGATCTCGGAGACCCAGTACTTC CATSPAISETQYF
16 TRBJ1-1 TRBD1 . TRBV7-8 TGTGCCAGCAGCCCGAACCGACAGGGGGCCAACACTGAAGCTTTCTTT CASSPNRQGANTEAFF
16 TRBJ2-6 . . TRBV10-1 TGCGCCCTGCTCGCGGCGGGTTACTCTGGGGCCAACGTCCTGACTTTC CALLAAGYSGANVLTF
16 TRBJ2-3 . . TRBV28 TGTGCCACCTGTCTTCCCCCCGGTGTAGGCACAGATACGCAGTATTTT CATCLPPGVGTDTQYF
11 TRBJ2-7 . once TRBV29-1 TGCAGCGTTGTTTGGCAACTCGAGCAGTACTTC CSVVWQLEQYF
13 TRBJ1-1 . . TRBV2 TGTGCCAGCAGTCCCTTTCAGGGCACTGAAGCTTTCTTT CASSPFQGTEAFF
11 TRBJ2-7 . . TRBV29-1 TGCAGCGTTGGCGGCAGCTACGAGCAGTACTTC CSVGGSYEQYF
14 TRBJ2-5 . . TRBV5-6 TGTGCCAGCAGCTTGTCTACTAAGATGGAGACCCAGTACTTC CASSLSTKMETQYF
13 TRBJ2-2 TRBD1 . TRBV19 TGTGCCAGTAGTCCAAGGACAGGGGAGGAGCTGTTTTTT CASSPRTGEELFF
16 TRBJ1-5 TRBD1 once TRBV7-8 TGTGCCAGCAGCTTGAGACAGGGGGCTGGTGATCAGCCCCAGCATTTT CASSLRQGAGDQPQHF
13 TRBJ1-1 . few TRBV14 TGTGCCAGCAGCTCGACCATGAACACTGAAGCTTTCTTT CASSSTMNTEAFF
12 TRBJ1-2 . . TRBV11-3 TGTGCCAGCAGCTCCGGACGGGAAGGCTACACCTTC CASSSGREGYTF
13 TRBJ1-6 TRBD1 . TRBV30 TGTGCCTGGAGTCAGGGGGCTGGGTCACCCCTCCACTTT CAWSQGAGSPLHF
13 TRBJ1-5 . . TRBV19 TGTGCCAGTAGTAAGCAGGGAGATCAGCCCCAGCATTTT CASSKQGDQPQHF
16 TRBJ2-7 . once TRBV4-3 TGCGCCAGCAGCCAGCTCCCGGGGGAAACGGGTTACGAGCAGTACTTC CASSQLPGETGYEQYF
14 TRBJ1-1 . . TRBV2 TGTGCCAGCCGCGCCAGTTTTTTGAACACTGAAGCTTTCTTT CASRASFLNTEAFF
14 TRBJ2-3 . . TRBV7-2 TGTGCCAGCAGCTTGGCGGTGAGCACAGATACGCAGTATTTT CASSLAVSTDTQYF
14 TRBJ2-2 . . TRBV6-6 TGTGCCAGCAGTTACCTGAAGAACACCGGGGAGCTGTTTTTT CASSYLKNTGELFF
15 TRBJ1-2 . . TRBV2 TGTGCCAGCAGTTGGACAGTCACAGCTAACTATGGCTACACCTTC CASSWTVTANYGYTF
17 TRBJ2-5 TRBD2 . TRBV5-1 TGCGCCAGCAGCTTGGCAGGGAGCGGGAGTTCCTGGGAGACCCAGTACTTC CASSLAGSGSSWETQYF
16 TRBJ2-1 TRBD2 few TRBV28 TGTGCCAGCAGTTCCCCGAGCGGGAGCCCCTACAATGAGCAGTTCTTC CASSSPSGSPYNEQFF
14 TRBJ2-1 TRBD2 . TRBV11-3 TGTGCCAGCAGCTTAGGCGGGGGGGACAATGAGCAGTTCTTC CASSLGGGDNEQFF
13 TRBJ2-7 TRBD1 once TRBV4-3 TGCGCCAGCAGCCCCGACAGGGGGGGCGAGCAGTACTTC CASSPDRGGEQYF
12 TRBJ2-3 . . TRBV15 TGTGCCACCAGCAGAGACACAGATACGCAGTATTTT CATSRDTDTQYF
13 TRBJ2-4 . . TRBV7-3 TGTGCCAGCAGTAGCAGGGGGGGAGACATTCAGTACTTC CASSSRGGDIQYF
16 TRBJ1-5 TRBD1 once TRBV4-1 TGCGCCAGCAGCCAGGAGGACAGGGGAGGAAATCAGCCCCAGCATTTT CASSQEDRGGNQPQHF
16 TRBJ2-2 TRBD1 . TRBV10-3 TGTGCCATCAGTGTTGGATTAGGGACAGGGGCCGGGGAGCTGTTTTTT CAISVGLGTGAGELFF
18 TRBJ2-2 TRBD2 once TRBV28 TGTGCCAGCAGCCGACTAGCGGGGGGGATCGCGAACACCGGGGAGCTGTTTTTT CASSRLAGGIANTGELFF
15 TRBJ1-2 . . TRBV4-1 TGCGCCAGCAGCCAAGATCCCCAGGGTAACTATGGCTACACCTTC CASSQDPQGNYGYTF
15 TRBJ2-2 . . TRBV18 TGTGCCAGCTCACCGCGGGGAGAGAACACCGGGGAGCTGTTTTTT CASSPRGENTGELFF
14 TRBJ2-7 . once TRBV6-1 TGTGCCAGCAGTGAAGCGGGGGAGCCGGGAGAGCAGTACTTC CASSEAGEPGEQYF
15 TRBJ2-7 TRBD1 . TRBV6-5 TGTGCCAGCAGTTACTCCCGGGACAGGGGGTACGAGCAGTACTTC CASSYSRDRGYEQYF